This is a list of T cell receptor beta chains from one sample in a study of blood T cell repertoires in COVID-19. Using immunoSEQ multiplex PCR, the repertoire was profiled, and TCRdb retains in-frame clones only, with some absent. This table has 200,000 to 300,000 clones, 75% to 85% appearing once. The sequenced material came from peripheral blood. These receptors were taken from a man between 35 and 55 years old who had recovered from COVID-19. The CDR3 runs from the conserved cysteine through the conserved F or W. D genes are given only for firm matches.

j_gene,d_gene,v_gene,CDR3nt,CDR3aa
TRBJ2-3,NA,TRBV11-3,TGTGCCAGCAGCTTGTTAGCCTTACTCACAGATACGCAGTATTTT,CASSLLALLTDTQYF
TRBJ1-2,NA,TRBV6-5,TGTGCCAGCAGTTCCGCCAGTAACTATGGCTACACCTTC,CASSSASNYGYTF
TRBJ2-3,NA,TRBV2,TGTGCCAGCAGTGGGGGACACTTCCAGGGAGATACGCAGTATTTT,CASSGGHFQGDTQYF
TRBJ1-1,NA,TRBV9,TGTGCCAGCAGCGTAGGAACAGGGAACACTGAAGCTTTCTTT,CASSVGTGNTEAFF
TRBJ2-3,NA,TRBV6-2/TRBV6-3,TGTGCCAGCAGTGCCGGGGGGCGGGACACAGATACGCAGTATTTT,CASSAGGRDTDTQYF
TRBJ1-1,NA,TRBV6-5,TGTGCCAGTACTCCGTCTGACAGGTTCAACACTGAAGCTTTCTTT,CASTPSDRFNTEAFF
TRBJ2-4,NA,TRBV10-2,TGCGCCAGCAGTGAGTCGAGGTACCCCCCTGAACTAGCCAAAAACATTCAGTACTTC,CASSESRYPPELAKNIQYF
TRBJ1-1,NA,TRBV9,TGTGCCAGCAGCGTAGTTGCGGACACTGAAGCTTTCTTT,CASSVVADTEAFF
TRBJ2-5,NA,TRBV11-3,TGTGCCAGCAGCTTAGGGCAGGGGGGACAAGAGACCCAGTACTTC,CASSLGQGGQETQYF
TRBJ2-7,TRBD1,TRBV11-2,TGTGCCAGCAGCTGGGACAGGGAGGACGAGCAGTACTTC,CASSWDREDEQYF
TRBJ2-7,TRBD2,TRBV6-2/TRBV6-3,TGTGCCAGCAGTTATGATACGACTAGCGGTGGGTACGAGCAGTACTTC,CASSYDTTSGGYEQYF
TRBJ2-3,TRBD2,TRBV6-5,TGTGCCAGCAGTTATACCCTAGCGGGGGGGGTAGATACGCAGTATTTT,CASSYTLAGGVDTQYF
TRBJ1-5,NA,TRBV19,TGTGCCAGTAGTAGACAGACAGCGCAGCCCCAGCATTTT,CASSRQTAQPQHF
TRBJ1-1,TRBD1,TRBV5-6,TGTGCCAGCAGCTTGCAAGACAGGGTGAACACTGAAGCTTTCTTT,CASSLQDRVNTEAFF
TRBJ2-6,NA,TRBV7-6,TGTGCCAGCAGCTTTGTAGGGGCTGGGGCCAACGTCCTGACTTTC,CASSFVGAGANVLTF